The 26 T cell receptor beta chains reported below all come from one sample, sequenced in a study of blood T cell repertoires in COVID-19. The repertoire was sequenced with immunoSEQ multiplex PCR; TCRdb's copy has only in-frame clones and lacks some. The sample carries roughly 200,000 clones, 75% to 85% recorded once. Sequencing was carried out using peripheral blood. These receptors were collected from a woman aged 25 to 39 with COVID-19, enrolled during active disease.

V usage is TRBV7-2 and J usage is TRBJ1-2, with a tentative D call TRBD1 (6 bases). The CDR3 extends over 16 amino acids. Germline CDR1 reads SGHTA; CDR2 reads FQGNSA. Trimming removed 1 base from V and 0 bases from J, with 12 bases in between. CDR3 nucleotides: TGTGCCAGCAGCTTAGGGGGGGGCAGAGCTAACTATGGCTACACCTTC. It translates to CASSLGGGRANYGYTF.

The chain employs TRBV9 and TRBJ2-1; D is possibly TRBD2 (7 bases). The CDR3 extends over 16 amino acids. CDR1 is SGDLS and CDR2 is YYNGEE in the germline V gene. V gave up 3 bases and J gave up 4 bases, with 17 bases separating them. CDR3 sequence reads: CASSGGRGGRYNEQFF. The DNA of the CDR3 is TGTGCCAGCAGCGGAGGGAGGGGGGGCCGATACAATGAGCAGTTCTTC. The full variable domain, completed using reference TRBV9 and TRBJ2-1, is DSGVTQTPKHLITATGQRVTLRCSPRSGDLSVYWYQQSLDQGLQFLIQYYNGEERAKGNILERFSAQQFPDLHSELNLSSLELGDSALYFCASSGGRGGRYNEQFFGPGTRLTVL.

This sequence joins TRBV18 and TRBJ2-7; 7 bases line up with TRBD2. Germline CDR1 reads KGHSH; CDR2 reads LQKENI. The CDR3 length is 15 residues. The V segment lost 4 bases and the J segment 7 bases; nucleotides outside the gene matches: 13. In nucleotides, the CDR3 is TGTGCCAGCTCACGAAGCGGGAACGGGGTGGGGGAGCAGTACTTC. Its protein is CASSRSGNGVGEQYF.

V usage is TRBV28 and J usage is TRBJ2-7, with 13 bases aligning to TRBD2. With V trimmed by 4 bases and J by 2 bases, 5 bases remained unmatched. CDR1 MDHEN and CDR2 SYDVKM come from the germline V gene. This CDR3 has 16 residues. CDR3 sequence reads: CASSYRTSGRAYEQYF. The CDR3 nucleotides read TGTGCCAGCAGTTATAGAACTAGCGGGAGGGCCTACGAGCAGTACTTC.

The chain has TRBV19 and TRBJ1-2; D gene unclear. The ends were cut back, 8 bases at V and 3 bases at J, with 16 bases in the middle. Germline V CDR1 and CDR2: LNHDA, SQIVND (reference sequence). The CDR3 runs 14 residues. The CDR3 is CASGGIGWDYGYTF. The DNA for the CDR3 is TGTGCCAGTGGAGGTATAGGGTGGGACTATGGCTACACCTTC.

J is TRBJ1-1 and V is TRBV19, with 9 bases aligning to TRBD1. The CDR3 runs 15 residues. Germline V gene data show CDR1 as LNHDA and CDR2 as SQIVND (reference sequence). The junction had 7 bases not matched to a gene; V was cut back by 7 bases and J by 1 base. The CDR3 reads CASTGPGQGNTEAFF. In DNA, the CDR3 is TGTGCCAGTACTGGCCCGGGACAGGGGAACACTGAAGCTTTCTTT.

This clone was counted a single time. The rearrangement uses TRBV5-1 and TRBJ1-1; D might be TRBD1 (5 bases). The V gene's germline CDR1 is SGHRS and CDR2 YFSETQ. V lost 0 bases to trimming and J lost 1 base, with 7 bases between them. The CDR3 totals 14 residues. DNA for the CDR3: TGCGCCAGCAGCTTGGACCAGGGGAACACTGAAGCTTTCTTT. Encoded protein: CASSLDQGNTEAFF.

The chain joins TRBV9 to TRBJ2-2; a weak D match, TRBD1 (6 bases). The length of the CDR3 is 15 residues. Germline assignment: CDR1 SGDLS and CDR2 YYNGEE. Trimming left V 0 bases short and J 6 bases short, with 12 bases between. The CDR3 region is CASSVETGLAGELFF. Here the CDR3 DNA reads TGTGCCAGCAGCGTAGAGACAGGTTTGGCCGGGGAGCTGTTTTTT.

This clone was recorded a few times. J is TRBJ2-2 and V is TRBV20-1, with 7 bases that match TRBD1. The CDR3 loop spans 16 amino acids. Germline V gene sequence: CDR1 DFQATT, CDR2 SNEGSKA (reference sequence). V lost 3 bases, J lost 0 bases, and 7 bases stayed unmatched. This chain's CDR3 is CSASGPGTANTGELFF. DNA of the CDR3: TGCAGTGCTAGTGGCCCCGGGACAGCGAACACCGGGGAGCTGTTTTTT.

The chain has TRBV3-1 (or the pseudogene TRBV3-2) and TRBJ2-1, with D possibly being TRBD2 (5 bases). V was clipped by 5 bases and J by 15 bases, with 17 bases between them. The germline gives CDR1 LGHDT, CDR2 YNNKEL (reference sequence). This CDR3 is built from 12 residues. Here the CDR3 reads CASSSQTSYAFF. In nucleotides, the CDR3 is TGTGCCAGCAGCTCACAAACTAGTTACGCGTTCTTC.

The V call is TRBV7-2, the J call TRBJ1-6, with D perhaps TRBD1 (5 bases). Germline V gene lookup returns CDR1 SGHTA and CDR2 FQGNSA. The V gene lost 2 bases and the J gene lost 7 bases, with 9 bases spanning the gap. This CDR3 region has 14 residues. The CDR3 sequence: CASSLRGRNSPLHF. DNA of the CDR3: TGTGCCAGCAGCTTAAGGGGTCGCAATTCACCCCTCCACTTT. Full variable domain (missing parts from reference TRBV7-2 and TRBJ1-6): GAGVSQSPSNKVTEKGKDVELRCDPISGHTALYWYRQSLGQGLEFLIYFQGNSAPDKSGLPSDRFSAERTGGSVSTLTIQRTQQEDSAVYLCASSLRGRNSPLHFGNGTRLTVT.

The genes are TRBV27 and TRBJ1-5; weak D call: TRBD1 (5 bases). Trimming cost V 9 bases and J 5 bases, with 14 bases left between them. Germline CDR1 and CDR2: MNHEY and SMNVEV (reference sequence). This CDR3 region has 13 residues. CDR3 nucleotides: TGTGCCAGTCGACGAGGGACTTATCAGCCCCAGCATTTT. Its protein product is CASRRGTYQPQHF.

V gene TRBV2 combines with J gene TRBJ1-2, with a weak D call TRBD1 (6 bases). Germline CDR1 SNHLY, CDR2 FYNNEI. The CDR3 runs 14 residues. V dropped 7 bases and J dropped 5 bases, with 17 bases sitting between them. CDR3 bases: TGTGCCAGCATGAAGGACAGATTAGTTTATGGCTACACCTTC. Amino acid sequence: CASMKDRLVYGYTF. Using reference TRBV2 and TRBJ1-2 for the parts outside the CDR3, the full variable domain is EPEVTQTPSHQVTQMGQEVILRCVPISNHLYFYWYRQILGQKVEFLVSFYNNEISEKSEIFDDQFSVERPDGSNFTLKIRSTKLEDSAMYFCASMKDRLVYGYTFGSGTRLTVV.

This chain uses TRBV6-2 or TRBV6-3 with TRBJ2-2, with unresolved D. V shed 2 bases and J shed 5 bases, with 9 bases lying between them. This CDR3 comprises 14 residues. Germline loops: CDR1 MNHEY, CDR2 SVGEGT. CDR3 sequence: CASSYSLSTGELFF. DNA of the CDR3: TGTGCCAGCAGTTACAGCCTCTCTACCGGGGAGCTGTTTTTT.

The CDR3 here is CASSIPTGLNQPQHF. In DNA form, the CDR3 reads TGTGCCAGTAGTATACCGACAGGGCTCAATCAGCCCCAGCATTTT. The rearrangement joins TRBV19 to TRBJ1-5, with 7 bases fitting TRBD1. CDR1 LNHDA and CDR2 SQIVND come from the germline V gene (reference sequence). V shed 2 bases, J shed 3 bases, and the junction held 4 bases outside the gene matches. The CDR3 has 15 residues.

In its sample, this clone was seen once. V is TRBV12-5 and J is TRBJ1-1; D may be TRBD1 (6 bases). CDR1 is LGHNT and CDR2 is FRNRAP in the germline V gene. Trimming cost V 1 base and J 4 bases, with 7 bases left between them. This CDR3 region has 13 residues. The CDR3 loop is CASGLEGGTEAFF. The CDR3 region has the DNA TGTGCTAGTGGTTTGGAAGGGGGCACTGAAGCTTTCTTT.

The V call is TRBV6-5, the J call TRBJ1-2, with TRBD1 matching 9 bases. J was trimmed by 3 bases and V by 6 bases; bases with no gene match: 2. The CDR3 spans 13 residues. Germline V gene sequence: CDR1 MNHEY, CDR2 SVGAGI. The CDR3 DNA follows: TGTGCCAGCAGGGGACAGGGTCACTATGGCTACACCTTC. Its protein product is CASRGQGHYGYTF.

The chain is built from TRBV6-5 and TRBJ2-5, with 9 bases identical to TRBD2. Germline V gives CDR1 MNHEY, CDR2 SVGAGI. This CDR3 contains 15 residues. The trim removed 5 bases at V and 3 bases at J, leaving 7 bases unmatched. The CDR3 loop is CASSTRLAGEETQYF. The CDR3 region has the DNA TGTGCCAGCAGTACGAGGTTAGCGGGAGAAGAGACCCAGTACTTC.

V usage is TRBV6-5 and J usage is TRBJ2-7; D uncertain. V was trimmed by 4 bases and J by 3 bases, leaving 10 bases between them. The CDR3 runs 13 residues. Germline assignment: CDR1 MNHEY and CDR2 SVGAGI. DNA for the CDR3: TGTGCCAGCAGTTCCCGACGGGTCTACGAGCAGTACTTC. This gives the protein CASSSRRVYEQYF.

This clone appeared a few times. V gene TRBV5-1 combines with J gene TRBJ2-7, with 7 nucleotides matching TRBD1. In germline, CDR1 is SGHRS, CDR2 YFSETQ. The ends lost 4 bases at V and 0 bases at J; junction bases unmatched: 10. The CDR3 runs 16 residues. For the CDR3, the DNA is TGCGCCAGCAGCCCATTGGGACAGACAAACTCCTACGAGCAGTACTTC. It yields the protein CASSPLGQTNSYEQYF.

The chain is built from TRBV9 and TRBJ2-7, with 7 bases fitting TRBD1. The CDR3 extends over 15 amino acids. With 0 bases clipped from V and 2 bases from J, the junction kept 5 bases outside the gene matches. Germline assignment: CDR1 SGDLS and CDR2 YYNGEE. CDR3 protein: CASSVGQGLAYEQYF. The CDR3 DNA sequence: TGTGCCAGCAGCGTAGGACAGGGATTAGCCTACGAGCAGTACTTC.

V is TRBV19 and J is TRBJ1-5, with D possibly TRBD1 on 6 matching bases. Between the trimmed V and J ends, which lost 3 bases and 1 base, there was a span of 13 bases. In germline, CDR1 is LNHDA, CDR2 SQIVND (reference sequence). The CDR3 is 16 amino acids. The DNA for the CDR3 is TGTGCCAGTAGTATCGGCGGCAGGGGAAGCAATCAGCCCCAGCATTTT. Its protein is CASSIGGRGSNQPQHF.

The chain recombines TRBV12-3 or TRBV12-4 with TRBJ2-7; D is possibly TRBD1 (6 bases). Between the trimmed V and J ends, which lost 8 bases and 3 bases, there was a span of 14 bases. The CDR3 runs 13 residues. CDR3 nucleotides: TGTGCCAGCTCCGAAACAGGGTACTACGAGCAGTACTTC. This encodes CASSETGYYEQYF.

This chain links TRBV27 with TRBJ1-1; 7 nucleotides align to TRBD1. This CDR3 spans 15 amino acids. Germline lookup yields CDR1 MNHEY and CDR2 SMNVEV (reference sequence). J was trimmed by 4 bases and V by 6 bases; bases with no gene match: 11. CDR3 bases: TGTGCCAGCAGAGAAGAGCCGGGACAGAGCACTGAAGCTTTCTTT. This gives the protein CASREEPGQSTEAFF.

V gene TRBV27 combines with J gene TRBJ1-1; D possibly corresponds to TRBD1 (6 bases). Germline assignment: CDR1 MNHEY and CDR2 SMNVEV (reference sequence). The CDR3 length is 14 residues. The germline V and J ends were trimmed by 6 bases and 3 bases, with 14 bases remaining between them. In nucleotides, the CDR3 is TGTGCCAGCAGCTATACCAGGGGTTACACTGAAGCTTTCTTT. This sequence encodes CASSYTRGYTEAFF.

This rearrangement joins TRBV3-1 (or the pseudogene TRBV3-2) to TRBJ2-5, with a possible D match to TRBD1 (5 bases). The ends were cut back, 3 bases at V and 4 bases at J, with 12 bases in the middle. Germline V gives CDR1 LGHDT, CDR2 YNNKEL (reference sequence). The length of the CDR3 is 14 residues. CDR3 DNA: TGTGCCAGCAGCCAGACAGTTGTAACAGAGACCCAGTACTTC. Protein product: CASSQTVVTETQYF.